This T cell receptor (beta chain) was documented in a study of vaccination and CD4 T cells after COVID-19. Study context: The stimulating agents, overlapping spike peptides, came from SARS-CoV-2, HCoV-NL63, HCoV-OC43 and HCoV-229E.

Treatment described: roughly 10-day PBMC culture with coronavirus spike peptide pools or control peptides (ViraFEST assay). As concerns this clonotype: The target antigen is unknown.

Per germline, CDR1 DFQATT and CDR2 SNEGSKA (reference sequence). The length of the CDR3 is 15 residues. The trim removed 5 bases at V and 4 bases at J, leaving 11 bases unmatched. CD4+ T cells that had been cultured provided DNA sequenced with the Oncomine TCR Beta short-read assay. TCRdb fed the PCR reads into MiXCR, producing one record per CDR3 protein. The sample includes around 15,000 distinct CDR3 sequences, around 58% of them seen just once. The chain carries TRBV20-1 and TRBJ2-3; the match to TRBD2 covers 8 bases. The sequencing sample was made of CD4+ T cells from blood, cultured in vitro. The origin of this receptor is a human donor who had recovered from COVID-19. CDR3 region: CSALSSSGSADTQYF. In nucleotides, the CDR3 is TGCAGTGCTTTATCCTCAAGCGGGAGTGCAGATACGCAGTATTTT.